Presented here are 11 T cell receptor beta chains from one specimen sequenced in a study of control samples from healthy donors and cancer patients (TCRdb year 2020). Library method: the immunoSEQ multiplex PCR assay. The table was pulled from immuneACCESS by TCRdb, which kept in-frame rearrangements only. Such tables lose some clones; where checked, under half of the loss comes from unresolved V genes, and the rest has no known cause. The sample data list 45,000 to 70,000 clones, and approximately 90% of these were observed just once. Around 0.91% of the sample lies in the top ten. The specimen was PBMCs. These receptors all come from a man younger than 45 with colorectal cancer.

The chain has TRBV12-3 or TRBV12-4 and TRBJ1-1; D perhaps matches TRBD1 (5 bases). Trimming stripped 6 bases from V and 1 base from J, with 9 bases between. CDR3 size: 13 residues. The CDR3 region has the DNA TGTGCCAGCAGACAGGACGCGAACACTGAAGCTTTCTTT. Translation: CASRQDANTEAFF.

V is TRBV30 and J is TRBJ1-1; weak D call: TRBD1 (5 bases). The CDR3 has 12 residues. The V end was cut by 5 bases, the J end by 3 bases, with 10 bases between. The germline gives CDR1 GTSNPN, CDR2 SVGIG (reference sequence). CDR3 coding DNA: TGTGCCTGGGCGGACACCTACACTGAAGCTTTCTTT. Protein: CAWADTYTEAFF.

The rearrangement links TRBV5-1 to TRBJ2-1; D remains ambiguous. Germline V lookup: CDR1 SGHRS, CDR2 YFSETQ. This CDR3 region has 12 residues. The V gene lost 3 bases and the J gene lost 8 bases, with 9 bases spanning the gap. The CDR3 loop reads CASSSLLDEQFF. The CDR3 nucleotides are TGCGCCAGCAGCTCCCTCTTGGATGAGCAGTTCTTC. The whole variable domain, remainder taken from reference TRBV5-1 and TRBJ2-1, is KAGVTQTPRYLIKTRGQQVTLSCSPISGHRSVSWYQQTPGQGLQFLFEYFSETQRNKGNFPGRFSGRQFSNSRSEMNVSTLELGDSALYLCASSSLLDEQFFGPGTRLTVL.

J is TRBJ2-2 and V is TRBV14; weak D call: TRBD2 (5 bases). The CDR3 is 14 amino acids. V dropped 5 bases and J dropped 4 bases, with 11 bases sitting between them. Germline V gene lookup returns CDR1 SGHDN and CDR2 FVKESK. CDR3 nucleotide sequence: TGTGCCAGCAGCACGGACTGGTCCACCGGGGAGCTGTTTTTT. This encodes CASSTDWSTGELFF.

The rearrangement links TRBV5-1 to TRBJ2-2, with a possible D match to TRBD2 (6 bases). Germline V lookup: CDR1 SGHRS, CDR2 YFSETQ. V gave up 8 bases and J gave up 9 bases, with 17 bases separating them. This CDR3 contains 13 residues. Here the CDR3 reads CASTQPGVRELFF. In DNA form, the CDR3 reads TGCGCCAGTACCCAACCGGGGGTCCGGGAGCTGTTTTTT.

The gene calls are TRBV10-3 and TRBJ2-1, with D perhaps TRBD1 or TRBD2 (7 bases each). Germline CDR1 and CDR2: ENHRY and SYGVKD. With 7 bases removed from V and 7 bases from J, the gap between germline ends came to 11 bases. The CDR3 runs to 12 residues. Here the CDR3 DNA reads TGTGCCATCACCCAGGGGGGGAATGAGCAGTTCTTC. This gives the protein CAITQGGNEQFF.

The V call is TRBV5-8, the J call TRBJ1-4; possible D gene TRBD1, 5 bases. The CDR3 runs 11 residues. Trimming cost V 4 bases and J 9 bases, with 7 bases left between them. The V gene's germline CDR1 is SGHTS and CDR2 YDEGEE. CDR3 loop: CASSQGQKLFF. The CDR3 DNA is TGTGCCAGCAGCCAGGGACAAAAACTGTTTTTT.

The rearrangement joins TRBV12-3 or TRBV12-4 to TRBJ1-1; 8 bases agree with TRBD1. This CDR3 contains 12 residues. V shed 6 bases, J shed 5 bases, and the junction held 2 bases outside the gene matches. The CDR3 region is CASRRQGTEAFF. The DNA of the CDR3 is TGTGCCAGCAGAAGACAGGGGACTGAAGCTTTCTTT.

V and J are TRBV5-1 and TRBJ2-1, with D maybe TRBD2 (6 bases). V shed 4 bases and J shed 2 bases, with 13 bases lying between them. Germline V gene sequence: CDR1 SGHRS, CDR2 YFSETQ. The CDR3 covers 15 residues. The CDR3 DNA reads TGCGCCAGCAGCGGAGGAGGGGCTCCCTACAATGAGCAGTTCTTC. Protein sequence: CASSGGGAPYNEQFF.

The gene calls are TRBV6-5 and TRBJ2-5; weak D call: TRBD2 (5 bases). The CDR3 contains 13 residues. CDR1 is MNHEY and CDR2 is SVGAGI in the germline V gene. Trimming left V 6 bases short and J 0 bases short, with 8 bases between. CDR3 region: CASSRGNQETQYF. The CDR3 nucleotides read TGTGCCAGCAGCCGAGGGAACCAAGAGACCCAGTACTTC.

The CDR3 is CASSQEAVNRAQDLTNTGELFF. In DNA form, the CDR3 reads TGTGCCAGCAGCCAAGAAGCAGTTAACAGGGCCCAGGACCTTACGAACACCGGGGAGCTGTTTTTT. V usage is TRBV3-1 (or the pseudogene TRBV3-2) and J usage is TRBJ2-2; a possible D gene is TRBD1 (6 bases). CDR1 LGHDT and CDR2 YNNKEL come from the germline V gene (reference sequence). This CDR3 contains 22 residues. Trimming took off 0 bases at V and 0 bases at J, with 26 bases between the two ends.